Presented here are 10 T cell receptor beta chains from one specimen sequenced in a study of T cells in Graves' hyperthyroidism and ophthalmopathy. Researchers took RNA transcripts and amplified the TCR beta CDR3 regions from them. The HTBI set primed first-round TCR CDR3 RT-PCR. TCRdb called the multiplex PCR reads again in MiXCR, with one record for every CDR3 protein. The sample gives roughly 500,000 distinct CDR3 sequences, 20% to 25% of which show up once; approximately 49% is in the top ten. The specimen sequenced was blood. The source is a woman in her 70s with Graves' ophthalmopathy.

This clonotype appeared a few times. The CDR3 sequence: CASSIFGGGYEQYF. In nucleotides, the CDR3 is TGTGCCAGCAGTATCTTCGGGGGTGGCTACGAGCAGTACTTC. The chain employs TRBV28 and TRBJ2-7; possible D gene TRBD2, 6 bases. Germline-derived CDR1 and CDR2 are MDHEN and SYDVKM. The CDR3 sequence is 14 residues long. Trimming pared 5 bases from V and 3 bases from J, leaving 14 bases between.

The chain couples TRBV19 to TRBJ2-5; tentative D call: TRBD1 (7 bases). The CDR3 sequence is 15 residues long. CDR1 is LNHDA and CDR2 is SQIVND in the germline V gene (reference sequence). The V gene lost 1 base and the J gene lost 5 bases, with 14 bases spanning the gap. The CDR3 sequence: CASSIGSRGAETQYF. The CDR3 nucleotides read TGTGCCAGTAGTATAGGCTCCAGGGGGGCCGAGACCCAGTACTTC.

In its sample, this clonotype was seen many times. This chain links TRBV12-3 or TRBV12-4 with TRBJ2-3; D call uncertain. This CDR3 contains 14 residues. V gave up 6 bases and J gave up 1 base, with 11 bases separating them. The CDR3 loop is CASSQLGGTDTQYF. CDR3 coding DNA: TGTGCCAGCAGCCAGCTGGGCGGCACAGATACGCAGTATTTT.

At least ten counts were recorded for this clonotype. The chain joins TRBV10-2 to TRBJ1-1; weak D call: TRBD1 (5 bases). Germline V gene lookup returns CDR1 WSHSY and CDR2 SAAADI. The V and J ends lost 8 bases and 4 bases respectively, with 14 bases between them. This CDR3 is 13 amino acids long. The CDR3 DNA is TGCGCCAGCCTCCCAGGGAGGGTCACTGAAGCTTTCTTT. Residues: CASLPGRVTEAFF.

This sequence joins TRBV27 and TRBJ1-2; D ambiguous. Trimming left V 10 bases short and J 5 bases short, with 14 bases between. CDR1 and CDR2 from the germline V gene are MNHEY and SMNVEV (reference sequence). The CDR3 has 12 amino acids. In DNA, the CDR3 is TGTGCCACCGCTCTGGAAGGGTATGGCTACACCTTC. This sequence encodes CATALEGYGYTF.

This chain connects TRBV11-2 to TRBJ2-1; D may be TRBD2 (5 bases). The V gene lost 5 bases and the J gene lost 8 bases, with 19 bases spanning the gap. This CDR3 has 15 amino acids. Germline V gives CDR1 SGHAT, CDR2 FQNNGV. CDR3 in DNA: TGTGCCAGCAGCAGAGGAAGACAAAAGAGGGATGAGCAGTTCTTC. This codes for CASSRGRQKRDEQFF.

Only a few counts were recorded for this clonotype. This chain uses TRBV28 with TRBJ2-7; 10 bases are a match to TRBD2. The germline V gene has CDR1 MDHEN and CDR2 SYDVKM. The CDR3 runs to 14 residues. With 6 bases clipped from V and 6 bases from J, the junction kept 8 bases outside the gene matches. CDR3 DNA sequence: TGTGCCAGCAGCCTTCTAGCGGGAGTGGCCGAGCAGTACTTC. Translating it yields CASSLLAGVAEQYF.

The V gene is TRBV28, the J gene TRBJ2-5, with a possible D match to TRBD2 (6 bases). The germline V and J ends were trimmed by 5 bases and 1 base, with 11 bases remaining between them. The length of the CDR3 is 14 residues. Germline CDR1 and CDR2: MDHEN and SYDVKM. Here the CDR3 DNA reads TGTGCCAGCAGTCTGACTAGTATCCAAGAGACCCAGTACTTC. This translates into CASSLTSIQETQYF.

This clonotype was counted at least ten times. The V gene is TRBV7-3, the J gene TRBJ2-5; TRBD1 agrees at 9 bases. CDR3 length: 14 amino acids. CDR1 is SGHTA, CDR2 FQGTGA, per germline. J was trimmed by 9 bases and V by 5 bases; bases with no gene match: 10. The CDR3: CASSPGQGAVAQYF. CDR3 nucleotides: TGTGCCAGCAGCCCGGGACAGGGTGCTGTGGCCCAGTACTTC.

The chain is built from TRBV9 and TRBJ2-3; 10 nucleotides match TRBD2. The CDR3 sequence is 16 residues long. Germline values: CDR1 SGDLS, CDR2 YYNGEE. Trimming cost V 3 bases and J 2 bases; bases outside gene matches: 6. The CDR3 nucleotides read TGTGCCAGCAGCGACGGGACTAGCGATTACACAGATACGCAGTATTTT. This translates into CASSDGTSDYTDTQYF.